The rows below give T cell receptor beta chains drawn from one sample of a study of identical twins. TCRdb independently ran MiXCR on the 5' RACE reads; one entry per CDR3 protein. In the table there are about 920,000 distinct CDR3 sequences, about 12% of which are singletons. The data also belong to a second study, concerning yellow fever vaccine responses in identical twins.

The material sequenced was PBMCs. These receptors all come from a woman younger than 35 in good health. CDR3s include the opening cysteine and the closing phenylalanine or tryptophan. D genes are given only for firm matches. Where a row states a size, it is once, few, many or the class of an expanded clone; other rows omit it.

>TRBD1|TRBV6-1|many|16|TRBJ1-2
CASTPADRRGNYGYTF
TGTGCCAGCACCCCCGCGGACAGGAGAGGAAACTATGGCTACACCTTC
>.|TRBV29-1|many|14|TRBJ1-1
CSVDRGLGGTEAFF
TGCAGCGTTGATCGGGGCTTAGGGGGGACTGAAGCTTTCTTT
>TRBD2|TRBV12-3/TRBV12-4|many|15|TRBJ2-1
CASSLRAGGYNEQFF
TGTGCCAGCAGTTTAAGGGCGGGAGGCTACAATGAGCAGTTCTTC
>TRBD1|TRBV5-1|few|18|TRBJ2-3
CASSLARGQGRVTDTQYF
TGCGCCAGCAGCTTGGCAAGGGGACAGGGCAGAGTCACAGATACGCAGTATTTT
>TRBD1|TRBV12-3/TRBV12-4|many|16|TRBJ1-5
CASSLGGQGLPQPQHF
TGTGCCAGCAGTTTAGGGGGACAGGGATTACCGCAGCCCCAGCATTTT
>.|TRBV15|few|13|TRBJ1-4
CATSRALNEKLFF
TGTGCCACCAGCAGAGCTCTTAATGAAAAACTGTTTTTT
>TRBD2|TRBV29-1|.|20|TRBJ2-1
CSVGDLVTIEAGGPYNEQFF
TGCAGCGTTGGGGACCTCGTTACAATCGAGGCGGGAGGCCCCTACAATGAGCAGTTCTTC
>TRBD2|TRBV12-3/TRBV12-4|few|19|TRBJ2-7
CASSQNPGLAGGPLYEQYF
TGTGCCAGCAGCCAGAACCCGGGACTAGCGGGAGGGCCACTCTACGAGCAGTACTTC
>.|TRBV12-3/TRBV12-4|few|14|TRBJ1-1
CASSASTLNTEAFF
TGTGCCAGCAGCGCCTCGACACTGAACACTGAAGCTTTCTTT
>TRBD1|TRBV10-3|few|15|TRBJ1-6
CAISEQDRANSPLHF
TGTGCCATCAGTGAACAGGACAGGGCAAATTCACCCCTCCACTTT
>TRBD1|TRBV7-9|.|14|TRBJ2-5
CASSRQGDQETQYF
TGTGCCAGCAGCCGACAGGGAGACCAAGAGACCCAGTACTTC
>.|TRBV6-5|few|13|TRBJ2-7
CASSSAGRGQQYF
TGTGCCAGCAGTTCCGCAGGACGAGGGCAGCAGTACTTC
>.|TRBV5-1|.|15|TRBJ2-1
CASSQGGGRGSEQFF
TGCGCCAGCAGCCAGGGGGGGGGCCGGGGAAGTGAGCAGTTCTTC
>TRBD1|TRBV5-5|.|15|TRBJ1-4
CASSLTGGGGEKLFF
TGTGCCAGCAGCTTGACAGGGGGAGGCGGTGAAAAACTGTTTTTT
>TRBD2|TRBV5-1|few|17|TRBJ2-2
CASSFGGGTSNTGELFF
TGCGCCAGCAGCTTTGGCGGGGGTACTTCGAACACCGGGGAGCTGTTTTTT
>.|TRBV12-3/TRBV12-4|.|14|TRBJ2-5
CASSSEGLQETQYF
TGTGCCAGCAGTTCAGAGGGACTCCAAGAGACCCAGTACTTC
>TRBD1|TRBV4-1|few|18|TRBJ1-2
CASSRGTGIGTANYGYTF
TGCGCCAGCAGCCGGGGGACCGGGATCGGGACAGCTAACTATGGCTACACCTTC
>.|TRBV20-1|.|13|TRBJ1-1
CSAPGRRGTEAFF
TGCAGTGCCCCGGGACGGCGGGGCACTGAAGCTTTCTTT
>TRBD2|TRBV27|.|17|TRBJ2-6
CASSFSSGSSGANVLTF
TGTGCCAGCAGTTTTTCTAGCGGAAGCTCTGGGGCCAACGTCCTGACTTTC
>TRBD2|TRBV6-1|.|17|TRBJ2-1
CASSPALLAGLVNEQFF
TGTGCCAGCAGCCCTGCTTTACTAGCGGGCCTTGTGAATGAGCAGTTCTTC
>TRBD1|TRBV7-9|once|16|TRBJ2-5
CASSLRGTGTVETQYF
TGTGCCAGCTCCCTACGTGGGACAGGGACTGTTGAGACCCAGTACTTC
>.|TRBV15|many|16|TRBJ1-4
CATSREMGIGNEKLFF
TGTGCCACCAGCAGAGAGATGGGGATCGGCAATGAAAAACTGTTTTTT
>.|TRBV24-1|.|15|TRBJ2-3
CATSAHGDLTDTQYF
TGTGCCACCAGTGCCCATGGCGACCTCACAGATACGCAGTATTTT
>.|TRBV11-2|once|14|TRBJ2-5
CASSLRQRPETQYF
TGTGCCAGCAGCTTGAGGCAGCGGCCGGAGACCCAGTACTTC
>TRBD1|TRBV18|.|15|TRBJ2-1
CASSPYDRDLHEQFF
TGTGCCAGCTCACCGTACGACAGGGATCTGCATGAGCAGTTCTTC
>.|TRBV3-1|.|16|TRBJ2-3
CASSLNKRGGTDTQYF
TGTGCCAGCAGCCTAAATAAGAGGGGAGGCACAGATACGCAGTATTTT
>.|TRBV7-9|.|13|TRBJ1-1
CASSGEVSPEAFF
TGTGCCAGCAGCGGAGAGGTTTCTCCTGAAGCTTTCTTT
>.|TRBV29-1|many|14|TRBJ1-1
CSVDSQLGHTEAFF
TGCAGCGTCGATTCTCAACTGGGACACACTGAAGCTTTCTTT
>TRBD1|TRBV11-3|many|13|TRBJ2-3
CASGQVSGDTQYF
TGTGCCAGCGGACAGGTTTCTGGAGATACGCAGTATTTT
>TRBD1|TRBV27|.|14|TRBJ2-7
CASSTRTGVYEQYF
TGTGCCAGCAGTACTCGTACAGGGGTCTACGAGCAGTACTTC
>TRBD1|TRBV28|few|14|TRBJ2-2
CASSGGQLTGELFF
TGTGCCAGCAGTGGGGGACAGCTCACCGGGGAGCTGTTTTTT
>TRBD1|TRBV5-4|.|16|TRBJ2-1
CASSLPPGGTYNEQFF
TGTGCCAGCAGCCTCCCCCCAGGGGGAACCTACAATGAGCAGTTCTTC
>TRBD2|TRBV5-1|.|18|TRBJ2-2
CASSLARAGKGNTGELFF
TGCGCCAGCAGCTTGGCCCGAGCGGGAAAAGGGAACACCGGGGAGCTGTTTTTT
>.|TRBV28|.|14|TRBJ1-5
CATGPGYSNQPQHF
TGTGCCACCGGCCCGGGGTATAGCAATCAGCCCCAGCATTTT
>.|TRBV21-1|few|16|TRBJ2-1
CASSKAPGTGDNEQFF
TGTGCCAGCAGCAAAGCCCCCGGGACTGGAGACAATGAGCAGTTCTTC
>.|TRBV13|few|13|TRBJ2-7
CASSSPGIYEQYF
TGTGCCAGCAGCTCCCCCGGGATCTACGAGCAGTACTTC